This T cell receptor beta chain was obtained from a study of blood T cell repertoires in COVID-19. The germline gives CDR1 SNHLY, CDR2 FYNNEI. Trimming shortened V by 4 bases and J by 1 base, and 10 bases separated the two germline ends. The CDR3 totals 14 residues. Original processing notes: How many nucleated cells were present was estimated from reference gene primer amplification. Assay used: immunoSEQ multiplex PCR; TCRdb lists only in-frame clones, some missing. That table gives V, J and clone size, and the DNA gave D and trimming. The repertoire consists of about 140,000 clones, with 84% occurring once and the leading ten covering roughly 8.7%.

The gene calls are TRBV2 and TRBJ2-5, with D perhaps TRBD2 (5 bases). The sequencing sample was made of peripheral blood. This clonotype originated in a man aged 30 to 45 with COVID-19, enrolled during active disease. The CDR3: CASSAGGLQETQYF. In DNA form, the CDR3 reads TGTGCCAGCAGTGCAGGCGGACTCCAAGAGACCCAGTACTTC.